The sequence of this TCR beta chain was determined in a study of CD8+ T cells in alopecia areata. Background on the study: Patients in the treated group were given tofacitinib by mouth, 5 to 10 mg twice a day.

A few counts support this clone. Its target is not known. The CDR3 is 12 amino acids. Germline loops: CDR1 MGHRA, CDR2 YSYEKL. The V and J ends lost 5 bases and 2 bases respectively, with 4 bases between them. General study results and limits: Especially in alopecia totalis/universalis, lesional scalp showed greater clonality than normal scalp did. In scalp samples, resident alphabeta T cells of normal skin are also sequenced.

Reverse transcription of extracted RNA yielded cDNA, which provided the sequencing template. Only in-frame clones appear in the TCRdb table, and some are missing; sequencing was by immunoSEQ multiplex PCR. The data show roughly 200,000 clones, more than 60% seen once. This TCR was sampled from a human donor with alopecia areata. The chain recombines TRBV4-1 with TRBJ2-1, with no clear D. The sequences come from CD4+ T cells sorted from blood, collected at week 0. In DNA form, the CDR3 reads TGCGCCAGCAGCGGCGCCTACAATGAGCAGTTCTTC. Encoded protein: CASSGAYNEQFF.